This T cell receptor (beta chain) is drawn from a study of blood T cell repertoires in COVID-19. Study details: In each case, the material was cDNA or gDNA derived from T cells, B-cell-depleted T cells, or PBMCs.

Trimming cost V 1 base and J 5 bases; bases outside gene matches: 12. This CDR3 has 17 amino acids. Germline CDR1 and CDR2: MNHNS and SASEGT. Original processing notes: Reference gene primer amplification in the assay estimated nucleated cell counts. The assay was immunoSEQ multiplex PCR, and TCRdb's table has in-frame clones only and misses some. V, J and clone size reflect that table, while D and trimming were determined from the DNA. The sample shows tens of thousands of clones, approximately 90% of them seen only once. The receptor comes from a man in his sixties with acute or convalescent COVID-19. The sequencing sample was made of peripheral blood. The V gene is TRBV6-1, the J gene TRBJ1-2; 8 bases agree with TRBD1. The CDR3 protein is CASSEVTGGITLYGYTF. CDR3 DNA sequence: TGTGCCAGCAGTGAAGTCACAGGGGGGATTACTCTGTATGGCTACACCTTC.